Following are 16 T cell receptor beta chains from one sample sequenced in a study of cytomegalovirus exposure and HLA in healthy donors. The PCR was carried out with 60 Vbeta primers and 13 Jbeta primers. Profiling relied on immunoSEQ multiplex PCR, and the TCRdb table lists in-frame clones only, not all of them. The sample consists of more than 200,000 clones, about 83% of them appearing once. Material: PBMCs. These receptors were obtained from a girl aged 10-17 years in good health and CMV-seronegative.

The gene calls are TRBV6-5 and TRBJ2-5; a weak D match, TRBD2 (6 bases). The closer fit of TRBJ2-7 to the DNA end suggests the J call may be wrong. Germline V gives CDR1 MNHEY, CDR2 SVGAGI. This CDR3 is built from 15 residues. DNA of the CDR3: TGTGCCAGCAGTTACGGGCCGGGAGTATCCGCCGAGCAGTACTTC. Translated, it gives CASSYGPGVSAEQYF.

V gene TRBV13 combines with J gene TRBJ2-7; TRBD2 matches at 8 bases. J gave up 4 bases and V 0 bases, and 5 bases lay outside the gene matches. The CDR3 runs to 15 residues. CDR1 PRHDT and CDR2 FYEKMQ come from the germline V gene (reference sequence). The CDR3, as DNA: TGTGCCAGCAGCTTAGGCGGGAGGGCCGAGTACGAGCAGTACTTC. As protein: CASSLGGRAEYEQYF.

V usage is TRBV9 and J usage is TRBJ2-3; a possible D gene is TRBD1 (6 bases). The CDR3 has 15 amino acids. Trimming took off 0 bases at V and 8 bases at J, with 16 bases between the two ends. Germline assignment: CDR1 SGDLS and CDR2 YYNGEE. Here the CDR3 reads CASSVDSAIRGTQYF. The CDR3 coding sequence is TGTGCCAGCAGCGTAGACAGCGCCATCAGGGGTACGCAGTATTTT.

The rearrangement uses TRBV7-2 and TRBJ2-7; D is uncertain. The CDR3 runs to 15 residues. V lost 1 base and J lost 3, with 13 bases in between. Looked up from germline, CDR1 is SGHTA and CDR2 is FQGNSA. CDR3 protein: CASSLEVTQVYEQYF. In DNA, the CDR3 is TGTGCCAGCAGCTTAGAAGTGACCCAGGTCTACGAGCAGTACTTC.

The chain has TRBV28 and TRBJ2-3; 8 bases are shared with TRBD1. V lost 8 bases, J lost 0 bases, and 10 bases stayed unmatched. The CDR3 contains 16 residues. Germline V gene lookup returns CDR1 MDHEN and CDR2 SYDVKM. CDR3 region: CASRKQGGYSTDTQYF. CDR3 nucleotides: TGTGCCAGCCGCAAACAGGGGGGCTACAGCACAGATACGCAGTATTTT.

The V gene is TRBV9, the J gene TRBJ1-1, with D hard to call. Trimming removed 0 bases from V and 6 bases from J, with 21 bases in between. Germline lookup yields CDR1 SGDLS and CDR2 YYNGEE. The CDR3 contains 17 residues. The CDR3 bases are TGTGCCAGCAGCGTAGGCCCCCTGACTGAACAAAGCCCTGAAGCTTTCTTT. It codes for CASSVGPLTEQSPEAFF.

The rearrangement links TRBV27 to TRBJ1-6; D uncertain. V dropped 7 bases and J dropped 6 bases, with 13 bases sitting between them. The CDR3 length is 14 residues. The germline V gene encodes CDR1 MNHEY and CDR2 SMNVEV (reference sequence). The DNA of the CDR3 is TGTGCCAGCACCCCGGGATTAGCTAATTCACCCCTCCACTTT. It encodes CASTPGLANSPLHF.

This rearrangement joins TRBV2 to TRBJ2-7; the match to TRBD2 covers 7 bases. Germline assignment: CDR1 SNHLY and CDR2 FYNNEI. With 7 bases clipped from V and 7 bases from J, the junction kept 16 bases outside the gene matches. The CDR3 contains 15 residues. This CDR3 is CASTSVGGGLMEQYF. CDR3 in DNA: TGTGCCAGCACTTCCGTGGGGGGGGGACTGATGGAGCAGTACTTC.

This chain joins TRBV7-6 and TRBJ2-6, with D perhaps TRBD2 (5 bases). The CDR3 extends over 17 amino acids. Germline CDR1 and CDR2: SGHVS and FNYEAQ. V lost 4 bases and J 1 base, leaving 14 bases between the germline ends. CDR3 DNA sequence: TGTGCCAGCAGCTCCCGGACTCCCTTTTCTGGGGCCAACGTCCTGACTTTC. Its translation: CASSSRTPFSGANVLTF. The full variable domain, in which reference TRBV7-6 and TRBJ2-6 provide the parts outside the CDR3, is GAGVSQSPRYKVTKRGQDVALRCDPISGHVSLYWYRQALGQGPEFLTYFNYEAQQDKSGLPNDRFSAERPEGSISTLTIQRTEQRDSAMYRCASSSRTPFSGANVLTFGAGSRLTVL.

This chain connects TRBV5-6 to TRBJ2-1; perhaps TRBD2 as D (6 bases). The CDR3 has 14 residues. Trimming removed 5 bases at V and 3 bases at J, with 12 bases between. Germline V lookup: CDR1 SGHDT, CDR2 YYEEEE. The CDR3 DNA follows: TGTGCCAGCAGTCGGCGCGGGGACTACAATGAGCAGTTCTTC. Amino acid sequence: CASSRRGDYNEQFF.

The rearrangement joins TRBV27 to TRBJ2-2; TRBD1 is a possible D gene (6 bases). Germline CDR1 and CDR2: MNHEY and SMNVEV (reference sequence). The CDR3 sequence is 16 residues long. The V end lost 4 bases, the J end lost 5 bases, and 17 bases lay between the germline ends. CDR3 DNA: TGTGCCAGCAGTTCCCACAGGGTGGGTGGTACCGGGGAGCTGTTTTTT. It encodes CASSSHRVGGTGELFF.

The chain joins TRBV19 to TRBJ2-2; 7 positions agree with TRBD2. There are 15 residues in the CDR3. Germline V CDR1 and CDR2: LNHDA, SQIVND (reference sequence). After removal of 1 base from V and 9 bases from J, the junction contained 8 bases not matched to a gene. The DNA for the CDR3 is TGTGCCAGTAGTATAGTGGGGGGGGTACTGCGGGAGCTGTTTTTT. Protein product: CASSIVGGVLRELFF.

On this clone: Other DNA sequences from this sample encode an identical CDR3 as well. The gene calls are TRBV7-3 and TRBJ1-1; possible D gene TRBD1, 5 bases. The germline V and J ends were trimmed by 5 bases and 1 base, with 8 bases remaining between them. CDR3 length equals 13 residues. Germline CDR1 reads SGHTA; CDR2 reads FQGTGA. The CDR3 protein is CASSPQGNTEAFF. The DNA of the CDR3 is TGTGCCAGCAGCCCTCAGGGGAACACTGAAGCTTTCTTT.

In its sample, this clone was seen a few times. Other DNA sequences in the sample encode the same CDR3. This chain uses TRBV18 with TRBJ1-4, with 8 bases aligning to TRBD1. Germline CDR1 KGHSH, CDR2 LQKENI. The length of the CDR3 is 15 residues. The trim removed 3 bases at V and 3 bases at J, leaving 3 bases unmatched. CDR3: CASSPQGAANEKLFF. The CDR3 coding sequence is TGTGCCAGCTCACCGCAGGGGGCGGCTAATGAAAAACTGTTTTTT.

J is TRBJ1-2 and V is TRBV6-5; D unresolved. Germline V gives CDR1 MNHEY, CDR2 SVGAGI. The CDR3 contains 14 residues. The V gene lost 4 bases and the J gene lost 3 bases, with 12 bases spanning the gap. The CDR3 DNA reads TGTGCCAGCAGTTCTACCAAAAGAGACTATGGCTACACCTTC. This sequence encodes CASSSTKRDYGYTF.

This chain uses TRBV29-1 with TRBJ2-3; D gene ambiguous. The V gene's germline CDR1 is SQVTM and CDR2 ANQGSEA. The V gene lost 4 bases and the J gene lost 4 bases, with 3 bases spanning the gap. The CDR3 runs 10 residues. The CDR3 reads CSVGADTQYF. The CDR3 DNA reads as TGCAGCGTTGGCGCAGATACGCAGTATTTT.